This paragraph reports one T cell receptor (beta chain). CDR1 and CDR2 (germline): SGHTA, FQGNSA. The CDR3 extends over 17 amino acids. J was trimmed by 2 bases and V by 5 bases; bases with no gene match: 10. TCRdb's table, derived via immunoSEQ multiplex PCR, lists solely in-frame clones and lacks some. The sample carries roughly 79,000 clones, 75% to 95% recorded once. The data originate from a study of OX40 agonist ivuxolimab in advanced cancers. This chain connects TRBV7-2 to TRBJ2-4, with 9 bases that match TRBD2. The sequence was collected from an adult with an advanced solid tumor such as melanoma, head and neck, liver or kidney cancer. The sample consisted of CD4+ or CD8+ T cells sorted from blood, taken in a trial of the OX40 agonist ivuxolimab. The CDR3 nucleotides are TGTGCCAGCAGCCCAGTTACTCTAGCGGGATCCAAAAACATTCAGTACTTC. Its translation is CASSPVTLAGSKNIQYF.